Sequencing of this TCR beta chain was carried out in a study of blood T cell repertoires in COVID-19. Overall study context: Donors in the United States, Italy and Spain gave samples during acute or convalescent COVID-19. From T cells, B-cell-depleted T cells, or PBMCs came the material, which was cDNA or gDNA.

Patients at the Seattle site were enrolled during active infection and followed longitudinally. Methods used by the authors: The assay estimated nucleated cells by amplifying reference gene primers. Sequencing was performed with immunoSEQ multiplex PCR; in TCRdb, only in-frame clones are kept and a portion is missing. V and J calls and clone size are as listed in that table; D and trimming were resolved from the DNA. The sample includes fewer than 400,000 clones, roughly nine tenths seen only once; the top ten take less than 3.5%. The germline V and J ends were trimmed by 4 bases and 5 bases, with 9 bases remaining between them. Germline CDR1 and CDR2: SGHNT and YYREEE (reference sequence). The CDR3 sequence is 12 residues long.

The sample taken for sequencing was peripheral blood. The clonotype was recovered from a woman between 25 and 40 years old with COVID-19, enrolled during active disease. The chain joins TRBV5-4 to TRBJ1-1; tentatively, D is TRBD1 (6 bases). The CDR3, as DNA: TGTGCCAGCAGCGTTACAGGGACTGAAGCTTTCTTT. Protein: CASSVTGTEAFF.